These T cell receptor beta chains were read from a single sample in a study of early stage breast cancer tumors. Profiling relied on immunoSEQ multiplex PCR, and the TCRdb table lists in-frame clones only, not all of them. The table lists some 8,100 clones, approximately 80% of them singletons. The material sequenced was normal breast tissue next to the tumor. Receptors were obtained from a person aged 55 to 70 with breast cancer. CDR3s include the opening cysteine and the closing phenylalanine or tryptophan. Fields, in order: J gene, clone size, V gene, D gene, CDR3 protein, CDR3 DNA. D genes are given only for firm matches. Clone size is shown for a subset of rows, as once, few, many or a class of expanded clone.

TRBJ1-5 once TRBV7-2 - CASSLRGNQPQHF TGTGCCAGCAGCTTACGGGGAAATCAGCCCCAGCATTTT
TRBJ2-2 - TRBV29-1 TRBD1 CSAVTGSNTGELFF TGCAGCGCCGTGACAGGGTCGAACACCGGGGAGCTGTTTTTT
TRBJ1-2 - TRBV9 TRBD1 CASSATSRGGVLYYGYTF TGTGCCAGCAGCGCAACATCCCGAGGGGGCGTATTGTACTATGGCTACACCTTC
TRBJ1-2 - TRBV6-1 TRBD1 CASSDTGQGVGGYTF TGTGCCAGCAGTGACACCGGACAGGGTGTTGGTGGCTACACCTTC
TRBJ2-7 few TRBV7-2 TRBD1 CASRLNPGTGTYEQYF TGTGCCAGCAGGCTCAACCCAGGGACAGGAACTTACGAGCAGTACTTC
TRBJ2-7 once TRBV6-6 TRBD2 CASSYLLAGVTEQYF TGTGCCAGCAGTTACCTACTAGCGGGAGTAACCGAGCAGTACTTC
TRBJ2-1 - TRBV7-2 - CASSPYNEQFF TGTGCCAGCAGCCCGTACAATGAGCAGTTCTTC
TRBJ2-1 once TRBV6-5 - CASSYRGSSYNEQFF TGTGCCAGCAGTTACCGAGGGAGCTCCTACAATGAGCAGTTCTTC
TRBJ1-6 once TRBV9 - CASSVVGNSPLHF TGTGCCAGCAGCGTAGTCGGAAATTCACCCCTCCACTTT
TRBJ1-2 - TRBV4-1 - CASSQDRNSWGYGYTF TGCGCCAGCAGCCAAGATCGTAACAGCTGGGGCTATGGCTACACCTTC
TRBJ2-1 - TRBV27 TRBD2 CASSTLAGYNEQFF TGTGCCAGCAGTACCTTAGCGGGCTACAATGAGCAGTTCTTC
TRBJ1-2 large TRBV27 TRBD1 CASSSQTGGNGYTF TGTGCCAGCAGTTCCCAAACAGGGGGCAATGGCTACACCTTC
TRBJ2-1 - TRBV19 TRBD2 CASSVTSGQSEQFF TGTGCCAGTAGTGTGACTAGCGGGCAAAGTGAGCAGTTCTTC
TRBJ2-3 - TRBV11-2 TRBD1 CASSFPAGGRTDTQYF TGTGCCAGCAGCTTCCCGGCAGGGGGCCGTACAGATACGCAGTATTTT
TRBJ2-1 once TRBV18 TRBD1 CASSPPWTGTYNEQFF TGTGCCAGCTCACCACCGTGGACAGGGACCTACAATGAGCAGTTCTTC
TRBJ2-5 - TRBV19 TRBD1 CASSIGGTGGPQYF TGTGCCAGTAGTATAGGCGGGACAGGGGGTCCCCAGTACTTC
TRBJ1-3 - TRBV6-6 - CASSYRPMDTIYF TGTGCCAGCAGTTACAGGCCTATGGACACCATATATTTT
TRBJ1-1 - TRBV6-6 TRBD1 CASSYSGQEPNTEAFF TGTGCCAGCAGTTACTCGGGACAGGAGCCTAACACTGAAGCTTTCTTT
TRBJ1-6 - TRBV28 - CASSFWAGHSPLHF TGTGCCAGCAGTTTTTGGGCAGGGCATTCACCCCTCCACTTT
TRBJ2-3 - TRBV6-6 TRBD1 CASSFADRAADTQYF TGTGCCAGCAGTTTCGCGGACAGGGCGGCAGATACGCAGTATTTT
TRBJ2-2 - TRBV6-4 - CASSDGTNTGELFF TGTGCCAGCAGTGACGGGACTAACACCGGGGAGCTGTTTTTT
TRBJ2-2 - TRBV21-1 - CASSKEGGQNTGELFF TGTGCCAGCAGCAAAGAAGGCGGACAGAACACCGGGGAGCTGTTTTTT
TRBJ1-1 - TRBV7-2 - CASSRGGFRLNTEAFF TGTGCCAGCAGCCGCGGGGGCTTCAGGTTGAACACTGAAGCTTTCTTT